This T cell receptor beta chain was profiled in a study of blood T cell repertoires in COVID-19. Germline CDR1 and CDR2: LGHNA and YSLEER. The CDR3 spans 16 residues. The germline V and J ends were trimmed by 1 base and 2 bases, with 12 bases remaining between them. The table came from immunoSEQ multiplex PCR; TCRdb's copy has only in-frame clones and leaves some out. The profile shows under 200,000 clones, about 90% of them singletons. Sequencing input: peripheral blood. This chain uses TRBV4-3 with TRBJ2-1; possibly TRBD1 for D (5 bases). The receptor comes from a woman aged 60-75 years with COVID-19, enrolled during active disease. CDR3 nucleotides: TGCGCCAGCAGCCAAGGTCTTTCGACAGCCTACAATGAGCAGTTCTTC. It is translated as CASSQGLSTAYNEQFF.